What follows are 5 T cell receptor beta chains derived from one specimen sequenced in a study of Ad26.COV2.S vaccination and SARS-CoV-2 variants. The treatment was: roughly 19 received Ad26.COV2.S at low or high dose, single or two shots; 5 received placebo; per-sample allocation not given. Sampling took place 63 days after the first vaccine or placebo injection. Measured with immunoSEQ multiplex PCR; TCRdb has only the in-frame clones, and not every one. The sample lists about 420,000 clones, 85% to 90% occurring once. The sequencing used peripheral blood, collected in a trial of Ad26.COV2.S vaccine versus placebo. These receptors all stem from a person between 18 and 59 years old who received the Ad26.COV2.S COVID-19 vaccine or a placebo.

In its sample, this clone was seen a few times. The chain uses TRBV6-2 or TRBV6-3 and TRBJ2-7; possible D gene TRBD1, 6 bases. The CDR3 consists of 13 residues. The germline CDR1 and CDR2 sequences are MNHEY and SVGEGT. Between the trimmed V and J ends, which lost 5 bases and 3 bases, there was a span of 11 bases. CDR3 bases: TGTGCCAGCAGTCCAGGGGTCAGCTACGAGCAGTACTTC. This sequence encodes CASSPGVSYEQYF.

The chain employs TRBV10-1 and TRBJ2-7; tentatively, D is TRBD1 (6 bases). The CDR3 runs to 13 residues. The germline V gene encodes CDR1 WNHNN and CDR2 SYGVQD (reference sequence). Trimming removed 2 bases from V and 3 bases from J, with 8 bases in between. The DNA of the CDR3 is TGCGCCAGCAGTGAGGGCAGGGGCTACGAGCAGTACTTC. Protein: CASSEGRGYEQYF.

The chain has TRBV19 and TRBJ2-2, with 7 nucleotides matching TRBD1. Germline V CDR1 and CDR2: LNHDA, SQIVND (reference sequence). The ends lost 7 bases at V and 0 bases at J; junction bases unmatched: 5. The CDR3 runs 15 residues. CDR3 loop: CASKQGMSNTGELFF. The CDR3 coding sequence is TGTGCCAGTAAACAGGGGATGTCGAACACCGGGGAGCTGTTTTTT.

The chain combines TRBV6-5 with TRBJ2-1; D is possibly TRBD1 (5 bases). This CDR3 region has 13 residues. V was shortened by 5 bases and J by 6 bases, with 11 bases between the two germline ends. Germline assignment: CDR1 MNHEY and CDR2 SVGAGI. This chain's CDR3 is CASSQQVVNEQFF. CDR3 in DNA: TGTGCCAGCAGTCAACAGGTAGTCAATGAGCAGTTCTTC.

The rearrangement joins TRBV28 to TRBJ1-5; D is uncertain. Germline CDR1 and CDR2: MDHEN and SYDVKM. The CDR3 consists of 14 residues. With 4 bases removed from V and 1 base from J, the gap between germline ends came to 8 bases. The CDR3: CASSWWASNQPQHF. CDR3 DNA: TGTGCCAGCAGTTGGTGGGCCAGCAATCAGCCCCAGCATTTT.